The 9 T cell receptor beta chains below all came from one sample that was sequenced in a study of blood T cell repertoires in COVID-19. The repertoire was sequenced with immunoSEQ multiplex PCR; TCRdb's copy has only in-frame clones and lacks some. The sample contains under 250,000 clones, approximately 87% of which appear only once. The sequenced material came from peripheral blood. The receptors derive from an older woman with active or convalescent COVID-19.

The rearrangement uses TRBV3-1 (or the pseudogene TRBV3-2) and TRBJ2-3, with a possible D match to TRBD2 (6 bases). The germline V and J ends were trimmed by 4 bases and 2 bases, with 19 bases remaining between them. Germline loops: CDR1 LGHDT, CDR2 YNNKEL (reference sequence). The CDR3 is 17 residues long. The CDR3 here is CASSPFLGRGTTDTQYF. The CDR3 DNA sequence: TGTGCCAGCAGCCCCTTCCTTGGGCGGGGAACCACAGATACGCAGTATTTT.

The table lists this clone with a few counts. This rearrangement joins TRBV9 to TRBJ1-2; TRBD1 matches at 7 bases. The V gene's germline CDR1 is SGDLS and CDR2 YYNGEE. Trimming at V came to 2 bases and at J to 2 bases, leaving 6 bases not matched to a gene. The length of the CDR3 is 15 residues. Here the CDR3 reads CASSVGPQGNYGYTF. For the CDR3, the DNA is TGTGCCAGCAGCGTGGGCCCACAGGGGAACTATGGCTACACCTTC.

The chain couples TRBV10-3 to TRBJ1-1; TRBD1 matches at 9 bases. After removal of 6 bases from V and 4 bases from J, the junction contained 9 bases not matched to a gene. CDR3 length equals 15 residues. The germline CDR1 and CDR2 sequences are ENHRY and SYGVKD. Here the CDR3 reads CAIRDPGQGSTEAFF. The CDR3 DNA reads as TGTGCCATCAGAGATCCGGGACAGGGTTCCACTGAAGCTTTCTTT.

This clone occurred once. The J gene is TRBJ2-2, the V gene TRBV5-1; D might be TRBD1 (5 bases). There are 15 residues in the CDR3. V was cut by 2 bases and J by 3 bases, with 11 bases left in between. Germline V gives CDR1 SGHRS, CDR2 YFSETQ. CDR3 residues: CASSLTSRDTGELFF. The CDR3 region has the DNA TGCGCCAGCAGCTTAACCAGCAGGGACACCGGGGAGCTGTTTTTT.

CDR3: CSVAPAGGTDTQYF. CDR3 DNA sequence: TGCAGCGTTGCCCCGGCGGGGGGCACAGATACGCAGTATTTT. The chain carries TRBV29-1 and TRBJ2-3; 7 bases line up with TRBD2. This CDR3 is built from 14 residues. CDR1 and CDR2 (germline): SQVTM, ANQGSEA. With V trimmed by 4 bases and J by 1 base, 5 bases remained unmatched.

The rearrangement uses TRBV4-3 and TRBJ2-1; the match to TRBD2 covers 7 bases. The CDR3 loop spans 12 amino acids. V gave up 1 base and J gave up 12 bases; unmatched junction bases: 3. Germline CDR1 and CDR2: LGHNA and YSLEER. DNA of the CDR3: TGCGCCAGCAGCCAAGCGGGGGGATGGCAGTTCTTC. It codes for CASSQAGGWQFF.

CDR3 in amino acids: CASSLDPQEFYGYTF. CDR3 bases: TGCGCCAGCAGCTTGGACCCACAGGAGTTCTATGGCTACACCTTC. V usage is TRBV5-1 and J usage is TRBJ1-2; D is perhaps TRBD1 (5 bases). Germline V gene lookup returns CDR1 SGHRS and CDR2 YFSETQ. The CDR3 runs 15 residues. V was pared by 0 bases and J by 4 bases, with 13 bases between. Full variable domain (outside the CDR3, taken from reference TRBV5-1 and TRBJ1-2): KAGVTQTPRYLIKTRGQQVTLSCSPISGHRSVSWYQQTPGQGLQFLFEYFSETQRNKGNFPGRFSGRQFSNSRSEMNVSTLELGDSALYLCASSLDPQEFYGYTFGSGTRLTVV.

This clone appeared many times. The chain is built from TRBV7-8 and TRBJ1-1; D is unresolved. V was clipped by 10 bases and J by 0 bases, with 15 bases between them. Germline values: CDR1 SGHVS, CDR2 FQNEAQ. This CDR3 is 14 amino acids long. The CDR3 is CATQFIEVNTEAFF. CDR3 nucleotides: TGTGCCACCCAGTTCATCGAGGTGAACACTGAAGCTTTCTTT. The full variable domain, in which reference TRBV7-8 and TRBJ1-1 provide the parts outside the CDR3, is GAGVSQSPRYKVAKRGQDVALRCDPISGHVSLFWYQQALGQGPEFLTYFQNEAQLDKSGLPSDRFFAERPEGSVSTLKIQRTQQEDSAVYLCATQFIEVNTEAFFGQGTRLTVV.

The chain joins TRBV30 to TRBJ2-7, with 8 bases identical to TRBD2. This CDR3 has 14 amino acids. Trimming at V came to 0 bases and at J to 6 bases, leaving 7 bases not matched to a gene. The germline V gene has CDR1 GTSNPN and CDR2 SVGIG (reference sequence). The CDR3 loop reads CAWSVRAGGAEQYF. The DNA of the CDR3 is TGTGCCTGGAGTGTACGGGCGGGAGGAGCCGAGCAGTACTTC.